The clone carrying this T cell receptor beta chain occurred many times. The antigen remains undetermined. This sample is part of a study of identical twins. The study's findings and limits: Cord blood's abundant beta clonotypes had fewer insertions, unlike memory repertoires.

Every donor was a healthy Caucasian. One entry per CDR3 protein results from TCRdb running MiXCR on the 5' RACE reads. Of 690,000 or so distinct CDR3 sequences listed, less than 7% are singletons. The CDR3 covers 14 residues. Germline V gene lookup returns CDR1 MNHEY and CDR2 SVGAGI. Trimming shortened V by 0 bases and J by 4 bases, and 6 bases separated the two germline ends. The sample consisted of naive T cells sorted from blood. V gene TRBV6-5 combines with J gene TRBJ2-2; D might be TRBD2 (5 bases). This receptor was identified in a man aged 18 to 30 in good health. CDR3 residues: CASSYSRATGELFF. CDR3 nucleotides: TGTGCCAGCAGTTACTCGAGGGCCACCGGGGAGCTGTTTTTT.